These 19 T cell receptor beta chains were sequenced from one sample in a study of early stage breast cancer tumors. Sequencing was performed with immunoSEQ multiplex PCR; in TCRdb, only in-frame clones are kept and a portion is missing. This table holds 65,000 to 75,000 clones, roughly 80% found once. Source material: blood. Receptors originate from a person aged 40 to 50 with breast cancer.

The CDR3 DNA follows: TGTGCCAGCAGCTCCGGCGGGGCGAACACTGAAGCTTTCTTT. Its translation: CASSSGGANTEAFF. The J gene is TRBJ1-1, the V gene TRBV7-2, with D perhaps TRBD1 (5 bases). This CDR3 spans 14 amino acids. Germline lookup yields CDR1 SGHTA and CDR2 FQGNSA. Trimming took 4 bases from V and 1 from J, leaving 10 bases between them.

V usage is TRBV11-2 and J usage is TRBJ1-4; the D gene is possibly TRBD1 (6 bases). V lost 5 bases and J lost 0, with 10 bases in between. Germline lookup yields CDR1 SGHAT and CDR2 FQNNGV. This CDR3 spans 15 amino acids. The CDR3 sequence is CASSMRTATNEKLFF. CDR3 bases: TGTGCCAGCAGCATGAGGACAGCAACTAATGAAAAACTGTTTTTT.

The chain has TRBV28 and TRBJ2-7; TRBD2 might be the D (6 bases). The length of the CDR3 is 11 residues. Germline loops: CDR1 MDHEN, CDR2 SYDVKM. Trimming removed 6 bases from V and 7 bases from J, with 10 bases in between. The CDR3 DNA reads TGTGCCAGCAGCCGGGGGTGGGAGCAGTACTTC. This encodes CASSRGWEQYF.

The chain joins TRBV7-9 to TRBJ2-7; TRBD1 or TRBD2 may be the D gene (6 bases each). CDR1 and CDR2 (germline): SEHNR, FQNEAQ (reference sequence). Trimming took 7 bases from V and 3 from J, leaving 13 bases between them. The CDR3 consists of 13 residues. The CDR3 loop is CASTSGEVYEQYF. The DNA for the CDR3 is TGTGCCAGCACCTCAGGGGAGGTCTACGAGCAGTACTTC.

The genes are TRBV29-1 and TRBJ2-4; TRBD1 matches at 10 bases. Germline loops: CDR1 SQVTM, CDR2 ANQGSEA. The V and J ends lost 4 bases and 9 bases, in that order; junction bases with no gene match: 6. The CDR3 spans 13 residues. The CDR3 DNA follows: TGCAGCGTTGTGACAGGGGGCGAAACCATTCAGTACTTC. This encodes CSVVTGGETIQYF.

The CDR3 spells CASCPGNTGELFF. The DNA for the CDR3 is TGTGCCAGCTGCCCTGGGAACACCGGGGAGCTGTTTTTT. V usage is TRBV27 and J usage is TRBJ2-2; D is ambiguous. CDR3 length: 13 residues. CDR1 is MNHEY and CDR2 is SMNVEV in the germline V gene (reference sequence). V was trimmed by 8 bases and J by 1 base, leaving 8 bases between them.

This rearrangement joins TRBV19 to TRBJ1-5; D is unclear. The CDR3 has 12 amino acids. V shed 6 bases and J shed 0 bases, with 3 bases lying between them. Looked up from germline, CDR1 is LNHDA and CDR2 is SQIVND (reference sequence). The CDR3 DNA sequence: TGTGCCAGTAGAGGTAGCAATCAGCCCCAGCATTTT. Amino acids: CASRGSNQPQHF.

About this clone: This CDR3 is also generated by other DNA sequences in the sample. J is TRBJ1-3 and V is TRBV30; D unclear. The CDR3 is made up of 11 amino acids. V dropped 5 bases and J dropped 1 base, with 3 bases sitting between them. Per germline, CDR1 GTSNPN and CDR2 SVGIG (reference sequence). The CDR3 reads CAWSSGNTIYF. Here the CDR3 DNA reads TGTGCCTGGTCTTCTGGAAACACCATATATTTT.

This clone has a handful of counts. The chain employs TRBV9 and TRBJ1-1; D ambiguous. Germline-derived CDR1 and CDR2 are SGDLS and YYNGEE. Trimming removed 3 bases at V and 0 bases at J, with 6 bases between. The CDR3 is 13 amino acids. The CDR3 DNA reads TGTGCCAGCAGCGAACTTATGAACACTGAAGCTTTCTTT. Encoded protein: CASSELMNTEAFF.

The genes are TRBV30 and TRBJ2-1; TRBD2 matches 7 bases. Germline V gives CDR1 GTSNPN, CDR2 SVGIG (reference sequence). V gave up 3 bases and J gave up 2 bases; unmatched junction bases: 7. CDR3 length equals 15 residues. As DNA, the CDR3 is TGTGCCTGGAGCGACGGAGCGGGGACCTACAATGAGCAGTTCTTC. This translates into CAWSDGAGTYNEQFF.

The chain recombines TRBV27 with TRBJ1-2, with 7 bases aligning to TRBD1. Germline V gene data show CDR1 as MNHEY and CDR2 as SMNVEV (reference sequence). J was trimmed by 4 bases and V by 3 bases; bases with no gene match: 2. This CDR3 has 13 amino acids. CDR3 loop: CASSLTGFYGYTF. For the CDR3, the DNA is TGTGCCAGCAGTTTGACAGGGTTCTATGGCTACACCTTC.

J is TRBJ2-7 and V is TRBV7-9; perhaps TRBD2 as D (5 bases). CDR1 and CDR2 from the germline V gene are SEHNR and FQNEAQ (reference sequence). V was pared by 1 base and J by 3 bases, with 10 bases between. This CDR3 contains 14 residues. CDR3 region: CASSLVAGDYEQYF. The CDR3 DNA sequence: TGTGCCAGCAGCTTAGTGGCCGGGGACTACGAGCAGTACTTC.

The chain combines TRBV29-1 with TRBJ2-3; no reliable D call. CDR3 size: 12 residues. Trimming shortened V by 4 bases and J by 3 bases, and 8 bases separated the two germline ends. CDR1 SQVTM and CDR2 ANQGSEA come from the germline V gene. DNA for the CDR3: TGCAGCGTTGTACAGTTGACAGATACGCAGTATTTT. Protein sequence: CSVVQLTDTQYF.

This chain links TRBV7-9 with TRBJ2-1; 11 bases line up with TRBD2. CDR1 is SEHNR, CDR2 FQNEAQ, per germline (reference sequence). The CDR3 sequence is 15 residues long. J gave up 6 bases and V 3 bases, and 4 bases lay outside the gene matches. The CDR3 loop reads CASSFSGRGANEQFF. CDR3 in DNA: TGTGCCAGCAGCTTTAGCGGGAGGGGGGCCAATGAGCAGTTCTTC.

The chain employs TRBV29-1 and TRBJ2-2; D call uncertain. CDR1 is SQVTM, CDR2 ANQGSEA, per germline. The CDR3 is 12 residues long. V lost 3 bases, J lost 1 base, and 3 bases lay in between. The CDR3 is CSVEENTGELFF. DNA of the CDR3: TGCAGCGTTGAGGAGAACACCGGGGAGCTGTTTTTT.

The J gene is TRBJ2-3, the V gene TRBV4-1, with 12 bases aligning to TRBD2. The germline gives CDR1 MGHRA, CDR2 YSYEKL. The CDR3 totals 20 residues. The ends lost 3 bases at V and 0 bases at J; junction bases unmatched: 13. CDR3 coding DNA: TGCGCCAGCAGCCAGCCTCCTCTAGCGGGAGGGATACATAGCACAGATACGCAGTATTTT. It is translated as CASSQPPLAGGIHSTDTQYF.

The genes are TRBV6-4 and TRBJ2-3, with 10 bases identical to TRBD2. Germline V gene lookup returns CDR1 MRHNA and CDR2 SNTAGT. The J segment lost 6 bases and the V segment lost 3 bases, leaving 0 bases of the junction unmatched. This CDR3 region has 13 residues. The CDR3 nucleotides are TGTGCCAGCAGTGAGGGACTAGCGGATACGCAGTATTTT. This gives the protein CASSEGLADTQYF.

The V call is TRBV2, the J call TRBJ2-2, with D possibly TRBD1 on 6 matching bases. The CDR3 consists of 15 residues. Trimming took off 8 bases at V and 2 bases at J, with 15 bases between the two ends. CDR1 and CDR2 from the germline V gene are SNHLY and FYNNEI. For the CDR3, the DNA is TGTGCCAGCCGGACGGGGACACTCAACACCGGGGAGCTGTTTTTT. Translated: CASRTGTLNTGELFF.

The CDR3 region has the DNA TGTGCCTGGAGTACAGGTGCCTACGAGCAGTACTTC. It codes for CAWSTGAYEQYF. This chain uses TRBV30 with TRBJ2-7; possibly TRBD1 for D (5 bases). The CDR3 has 12 residues. With 2 bases removed from V and 2 bases from J, the gap between germline ends came to 7 bases. Germline lookup yields CDR1 GTSNPN and CDR2 SVGIG (reference sequence).